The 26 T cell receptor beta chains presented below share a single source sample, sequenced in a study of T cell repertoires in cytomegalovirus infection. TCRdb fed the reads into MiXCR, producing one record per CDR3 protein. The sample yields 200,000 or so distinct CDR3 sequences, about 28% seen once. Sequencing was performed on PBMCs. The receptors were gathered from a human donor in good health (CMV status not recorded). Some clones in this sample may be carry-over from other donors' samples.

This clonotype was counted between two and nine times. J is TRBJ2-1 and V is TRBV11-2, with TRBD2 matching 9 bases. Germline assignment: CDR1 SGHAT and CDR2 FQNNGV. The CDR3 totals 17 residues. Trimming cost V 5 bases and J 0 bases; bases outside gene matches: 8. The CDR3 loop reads CASSLQRGAGSYNEQFF. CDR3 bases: TGTGCCAGCAGCCTCCAGCGGGGGGCCGGCTCCTACAATGAGCAGTTCTTC.

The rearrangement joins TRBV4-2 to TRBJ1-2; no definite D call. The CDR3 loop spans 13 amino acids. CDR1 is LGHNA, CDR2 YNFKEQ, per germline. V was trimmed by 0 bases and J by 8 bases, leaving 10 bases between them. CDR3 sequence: CASSQEEGWGYTF. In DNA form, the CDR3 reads TGTGCCAGCAGCCAAGAGGAAGGGTGGGGCTACACCTTC.

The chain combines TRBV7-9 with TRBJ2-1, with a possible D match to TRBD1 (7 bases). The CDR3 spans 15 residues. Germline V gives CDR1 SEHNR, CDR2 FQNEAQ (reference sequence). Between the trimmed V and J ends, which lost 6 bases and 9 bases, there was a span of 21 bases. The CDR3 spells CASSSFGGTAGEQFF. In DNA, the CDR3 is TGTGCCAGCAGTTCTTTCGGTGGGACAGCGGGTGAGCAGTTCTTC.

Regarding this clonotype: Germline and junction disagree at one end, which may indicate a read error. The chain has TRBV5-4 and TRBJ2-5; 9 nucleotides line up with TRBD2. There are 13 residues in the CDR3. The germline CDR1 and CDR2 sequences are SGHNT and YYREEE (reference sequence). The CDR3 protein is CATSSSGDETQYF. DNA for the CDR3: TGTGCCACCAGCTCTAGCGGGGATGAGACCCAGTACTTC.

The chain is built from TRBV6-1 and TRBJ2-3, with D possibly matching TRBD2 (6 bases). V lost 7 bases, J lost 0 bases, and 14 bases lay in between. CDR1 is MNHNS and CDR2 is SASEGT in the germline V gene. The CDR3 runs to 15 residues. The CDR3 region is CASTGGSGSTDTQYF. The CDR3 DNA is TGTGCCAGCACCGGGGGAAGCGGGAGCACAGATACGCAGTATTTT.

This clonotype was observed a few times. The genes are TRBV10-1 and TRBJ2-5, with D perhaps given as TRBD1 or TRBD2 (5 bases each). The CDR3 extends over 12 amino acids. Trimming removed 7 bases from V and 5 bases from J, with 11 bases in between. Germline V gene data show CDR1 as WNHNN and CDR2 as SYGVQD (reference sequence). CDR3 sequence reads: CASKRDPETQYF. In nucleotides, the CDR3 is TGCGCCAGCAAGAGGGACCCCGAGACCCAGTACTTC.

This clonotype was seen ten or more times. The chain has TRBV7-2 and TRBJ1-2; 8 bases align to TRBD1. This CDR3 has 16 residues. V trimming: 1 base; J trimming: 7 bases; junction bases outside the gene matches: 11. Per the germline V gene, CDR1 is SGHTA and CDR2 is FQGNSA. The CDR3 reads CASSLVGQGPLSGYTF. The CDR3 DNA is TGTGCCAGCAGCTTAGTCGGACAGGGACCTCTCTCTGGCTACACCTTC.

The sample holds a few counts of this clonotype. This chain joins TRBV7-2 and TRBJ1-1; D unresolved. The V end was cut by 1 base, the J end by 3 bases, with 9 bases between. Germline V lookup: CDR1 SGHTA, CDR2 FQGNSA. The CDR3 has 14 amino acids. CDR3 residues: CASSLELTDTEAFF. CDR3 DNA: TGTGCCAGCAGCTTAGAGCTTACGGACACTGAAGCTTTCTTT.

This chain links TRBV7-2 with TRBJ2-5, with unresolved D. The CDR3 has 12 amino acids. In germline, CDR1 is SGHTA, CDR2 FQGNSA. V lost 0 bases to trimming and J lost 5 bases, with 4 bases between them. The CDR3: CASSLASETQYF. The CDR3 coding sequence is TGTGCCAGCAGCTTAGCGTCGGAGACCCAGTACTTC.

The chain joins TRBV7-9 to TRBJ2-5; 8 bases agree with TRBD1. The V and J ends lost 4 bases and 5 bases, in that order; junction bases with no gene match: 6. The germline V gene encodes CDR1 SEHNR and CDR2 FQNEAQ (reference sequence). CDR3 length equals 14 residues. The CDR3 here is CASSYGGQVETQYF. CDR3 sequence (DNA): TGTGCCAGCAGCTACGGGGGACAGGTCGAGACCCAGTACTTC. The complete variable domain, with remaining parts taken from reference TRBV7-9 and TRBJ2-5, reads DTGVSQNPRHKITKRGQNVTFRCDPISEHNRLYWYRQTLGQGPEFLTYFQNEAQLEKSRLLSDRFSAERPKGSFSTLEIQRTEQGDSAMYLCASSYGGQVETQYFGPGTRLLVL.

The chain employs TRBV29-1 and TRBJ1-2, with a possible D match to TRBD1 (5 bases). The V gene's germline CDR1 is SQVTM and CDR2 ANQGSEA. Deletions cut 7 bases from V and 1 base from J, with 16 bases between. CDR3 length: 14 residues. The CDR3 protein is CSASRGVLNYGYTF. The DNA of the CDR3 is TGCAGCGCCTCGAGGGGAGTCCTTAACTATGGCTACACCTTC.

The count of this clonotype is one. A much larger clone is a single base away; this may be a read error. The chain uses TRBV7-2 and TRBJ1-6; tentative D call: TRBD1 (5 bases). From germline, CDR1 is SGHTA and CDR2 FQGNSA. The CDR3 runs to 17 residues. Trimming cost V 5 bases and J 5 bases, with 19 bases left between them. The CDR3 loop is CASSPLGRDPNNSPLHF. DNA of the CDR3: TGTGCCAGCAGCCCCCTGGGGCGCGACCCCAATAATTCACCCCTCCACTTT.

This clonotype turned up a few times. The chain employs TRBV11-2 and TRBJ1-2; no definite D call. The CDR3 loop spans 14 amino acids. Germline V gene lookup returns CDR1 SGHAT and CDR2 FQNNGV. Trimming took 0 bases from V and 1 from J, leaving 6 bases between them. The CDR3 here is CASSLEAVNYGYTF. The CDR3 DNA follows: TGTGCCAGCAGCTTAGAGGCGGTTAACTATGGCTACACCTTC.

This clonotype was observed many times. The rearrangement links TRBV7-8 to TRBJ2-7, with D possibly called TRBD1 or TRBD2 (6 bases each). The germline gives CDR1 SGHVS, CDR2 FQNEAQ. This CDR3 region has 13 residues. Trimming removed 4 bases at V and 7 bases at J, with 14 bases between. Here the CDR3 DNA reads TGTGCCAGCAGCTCGGACGGGGGCTTGGAGCAGTACTTC. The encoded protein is CASSSDGGLEQYF.

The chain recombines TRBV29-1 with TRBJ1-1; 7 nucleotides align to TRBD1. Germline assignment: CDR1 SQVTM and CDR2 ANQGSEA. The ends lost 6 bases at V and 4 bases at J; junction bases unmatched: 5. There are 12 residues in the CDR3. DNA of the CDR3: TGCAGCGTCGGACAGGTTATCACTGAAGCTTTCTTT. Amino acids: CSVGQVITEAFF.

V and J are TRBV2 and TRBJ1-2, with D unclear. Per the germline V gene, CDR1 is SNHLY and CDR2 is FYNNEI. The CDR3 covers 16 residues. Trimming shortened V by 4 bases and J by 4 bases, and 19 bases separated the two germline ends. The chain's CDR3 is CASSAMREILLYGYTF. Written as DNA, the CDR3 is TGTGCCAGCAGTGCCATGAGGGAGATCCTGCTCTATGGCTACACCTTC.

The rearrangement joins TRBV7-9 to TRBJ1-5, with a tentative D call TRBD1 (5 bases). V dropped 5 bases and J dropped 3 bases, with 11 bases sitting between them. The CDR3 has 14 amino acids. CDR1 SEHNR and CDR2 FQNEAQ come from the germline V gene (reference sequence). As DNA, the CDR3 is TGTGCCAGCAGCGCTGGGGGGTACAATCAGCCCCAGCATTTT. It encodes CASSAGGYNQPQHF.

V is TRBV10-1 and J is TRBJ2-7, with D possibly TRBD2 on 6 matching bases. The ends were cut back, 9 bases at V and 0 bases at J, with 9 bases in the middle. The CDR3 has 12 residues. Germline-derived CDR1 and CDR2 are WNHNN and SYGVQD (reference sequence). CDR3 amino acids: CASGTHSYEQYF. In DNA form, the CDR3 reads TGCGCCAGTGGGACTCACTCCTACGAGCAGTACTTC.

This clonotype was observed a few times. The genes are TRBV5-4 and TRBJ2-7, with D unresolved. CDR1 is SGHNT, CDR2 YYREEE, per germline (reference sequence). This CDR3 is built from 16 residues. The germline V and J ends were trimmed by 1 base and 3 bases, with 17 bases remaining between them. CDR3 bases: TGTGCCAGCAGCTTGATCGGTTCACGCTCCCTCTACGAGCAGTACTTC. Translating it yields CASSLIGSRSLYEQYF.

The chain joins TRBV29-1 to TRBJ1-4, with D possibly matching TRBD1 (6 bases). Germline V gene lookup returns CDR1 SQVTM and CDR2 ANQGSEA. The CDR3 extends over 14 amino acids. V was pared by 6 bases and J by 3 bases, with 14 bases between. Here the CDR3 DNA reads TGCAGCGTGGAATACAGGGCTGCTAATGAAAAACTGTTTTTT. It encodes CSVEYRAANEKLFF.

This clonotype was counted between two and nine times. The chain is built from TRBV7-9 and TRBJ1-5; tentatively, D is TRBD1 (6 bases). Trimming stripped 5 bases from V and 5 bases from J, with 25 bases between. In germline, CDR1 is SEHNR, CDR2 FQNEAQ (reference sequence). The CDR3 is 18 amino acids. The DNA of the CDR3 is TGTGCCAGCAGCACAGGTTACAGGGTAGGAAGTATCTATCAGCCCCAGCATTTT. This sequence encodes CASSTGYRVGSIYQPQHF.

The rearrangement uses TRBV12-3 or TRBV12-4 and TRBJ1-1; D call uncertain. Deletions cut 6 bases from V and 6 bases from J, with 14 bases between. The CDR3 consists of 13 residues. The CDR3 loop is CASSSWGRAEAFF. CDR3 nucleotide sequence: TGTGCCAGCAGCTCCTGGGGTCGGGCTGAAGCTTTCTTT.

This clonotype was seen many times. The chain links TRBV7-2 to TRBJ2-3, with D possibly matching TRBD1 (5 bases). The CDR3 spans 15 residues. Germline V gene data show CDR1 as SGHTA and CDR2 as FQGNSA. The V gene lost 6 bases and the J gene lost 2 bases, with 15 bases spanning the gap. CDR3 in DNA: TGTGCCAGCAGTTTTGACAGTGGCATCACAGATACGCAGTATTTT. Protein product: CASSFDSGITDTQYF.

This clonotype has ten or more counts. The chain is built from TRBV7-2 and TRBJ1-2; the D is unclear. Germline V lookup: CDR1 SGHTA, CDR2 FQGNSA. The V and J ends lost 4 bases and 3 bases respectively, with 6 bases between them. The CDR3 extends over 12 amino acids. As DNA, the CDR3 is TGTGCCAGCAGCTACGGGTACTATGGCTACACCTTC. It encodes CASSYGYYGYTF.

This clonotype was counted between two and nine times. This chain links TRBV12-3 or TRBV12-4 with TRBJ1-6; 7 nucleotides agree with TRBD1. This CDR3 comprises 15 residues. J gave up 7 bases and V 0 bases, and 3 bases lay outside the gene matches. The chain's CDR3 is CASSLAGQSNSPLHF. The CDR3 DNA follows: TGTGCCAGCAGTTTAGCGGGACAGAGCAATTCACCCCTCCACTTT.

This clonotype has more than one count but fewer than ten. The CDR3 region is CASSLASRGTGVNEQFF. CDR3 in DNA: TGTGCCAGCAGCTTAGCCAGCAGGGGGACAGGGGTCAATGAGCAGTTCTTC. The chain uses TRBV7-6 and TRBJ2-1, with 10 nucleotides matching TRBD1. Germline V gene sequence: CDR1 SGHVS, CDR2 FNYEAQ. The CDR3 covers 17 residues. V shed 0 bases and J 6 bases; nucleotides not matched to a gene: 8.